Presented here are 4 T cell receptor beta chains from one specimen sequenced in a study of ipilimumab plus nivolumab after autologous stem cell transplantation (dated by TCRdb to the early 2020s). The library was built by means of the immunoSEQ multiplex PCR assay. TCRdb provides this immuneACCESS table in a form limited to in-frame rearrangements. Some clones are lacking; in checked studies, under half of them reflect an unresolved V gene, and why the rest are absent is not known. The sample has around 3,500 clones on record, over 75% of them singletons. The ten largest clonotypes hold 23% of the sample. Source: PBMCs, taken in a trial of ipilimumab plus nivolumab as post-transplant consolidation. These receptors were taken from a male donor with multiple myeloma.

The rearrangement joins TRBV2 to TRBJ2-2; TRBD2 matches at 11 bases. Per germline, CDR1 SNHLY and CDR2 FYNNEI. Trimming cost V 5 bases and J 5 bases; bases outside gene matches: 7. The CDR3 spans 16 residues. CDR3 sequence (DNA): TGTGCCAGCAGTTACCTAGCGGGAGGAGGAACCGGGGAGCTGTTTTTT. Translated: CASSYLAGGGTGELFF.

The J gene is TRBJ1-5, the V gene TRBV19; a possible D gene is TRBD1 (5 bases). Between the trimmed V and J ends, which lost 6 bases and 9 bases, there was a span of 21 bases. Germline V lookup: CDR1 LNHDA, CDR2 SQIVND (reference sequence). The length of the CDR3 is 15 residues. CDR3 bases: TGTGCCAGTAGCCAGCCCGCGGAGGGGAAACGGCCCCAGCATTTT. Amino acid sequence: CASSQPAEGKRPQHF.

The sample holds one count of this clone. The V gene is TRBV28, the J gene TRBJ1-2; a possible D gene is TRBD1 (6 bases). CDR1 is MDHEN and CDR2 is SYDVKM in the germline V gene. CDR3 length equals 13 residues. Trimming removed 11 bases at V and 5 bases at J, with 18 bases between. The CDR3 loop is CAGSPQGWYGYTF. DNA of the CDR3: TGTGCCGGGTCCCCACAGGGATGGTATGGCTACACCTTC.

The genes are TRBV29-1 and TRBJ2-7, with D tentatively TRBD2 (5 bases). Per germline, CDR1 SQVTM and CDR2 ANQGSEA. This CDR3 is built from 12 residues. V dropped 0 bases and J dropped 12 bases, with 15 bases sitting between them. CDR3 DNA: TGCAGCGTTGAAGAGGGGAGCCCTGCGTTGTACTTC. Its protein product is CSVEEGSPALYF.